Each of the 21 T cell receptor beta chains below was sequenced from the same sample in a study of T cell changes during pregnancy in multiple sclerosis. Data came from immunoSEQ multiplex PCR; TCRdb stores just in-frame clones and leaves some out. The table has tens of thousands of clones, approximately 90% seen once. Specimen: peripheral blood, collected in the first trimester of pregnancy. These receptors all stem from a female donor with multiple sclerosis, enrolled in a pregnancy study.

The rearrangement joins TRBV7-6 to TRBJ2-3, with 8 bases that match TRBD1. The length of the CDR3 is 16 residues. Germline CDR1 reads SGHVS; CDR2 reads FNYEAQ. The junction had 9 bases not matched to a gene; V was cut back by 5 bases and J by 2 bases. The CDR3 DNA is TGTGCCAGCAGCCCCCTAGGGACAGGCCCCACAGATACGCAGTATTTT. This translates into CASSPLGTGPTDTQYF.

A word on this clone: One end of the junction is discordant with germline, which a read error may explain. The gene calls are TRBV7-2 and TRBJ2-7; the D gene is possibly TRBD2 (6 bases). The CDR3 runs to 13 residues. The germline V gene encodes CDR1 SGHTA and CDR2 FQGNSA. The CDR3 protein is CASSLVRGGIFDF. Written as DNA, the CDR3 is TGTGCCAGCAGCTTAGTTCGAGGCGGGATCTTTGACTTC.

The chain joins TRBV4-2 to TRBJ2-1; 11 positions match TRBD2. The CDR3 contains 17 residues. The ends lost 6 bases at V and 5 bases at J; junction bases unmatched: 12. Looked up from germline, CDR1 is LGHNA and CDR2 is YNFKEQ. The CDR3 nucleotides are TGTGCCAGCAGAAAAGAGGTACTAGCGGGAGAGAACAATGAGCAGTTCTTC. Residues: CASRKEVLAGENNEQFF.

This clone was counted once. This CDR3 is CAIHGRLGELFF. CDR3 DNA sequence: TGTGCTATCCACGGGAGGCTCGGGGAGCTGTTTTTT. The chain couples TRBV7-7 to TRBJ2-2, with 7 bases that match TRBD2. The germline V gene encodes CDR1 SSHAT and CDR2 FNYEAQ (reference sequence). The CDR3 is 12 amino acids.

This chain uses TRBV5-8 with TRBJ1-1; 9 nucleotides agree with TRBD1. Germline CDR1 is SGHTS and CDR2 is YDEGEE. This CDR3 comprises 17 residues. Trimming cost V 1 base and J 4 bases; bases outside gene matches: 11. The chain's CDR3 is CASSLRSYRGRATEAFF. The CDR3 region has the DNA TGTGCCAGCAGCTTGAGGTCGTACAGGGGGCGAGCCACTGAAGCTTTCTTT.

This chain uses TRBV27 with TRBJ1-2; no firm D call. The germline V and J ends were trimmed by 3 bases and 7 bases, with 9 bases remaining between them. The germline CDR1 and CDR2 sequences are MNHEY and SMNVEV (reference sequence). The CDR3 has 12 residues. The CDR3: CASSFIVFGYTF. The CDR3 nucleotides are TGTGCCAGCAGTTTTATAGTCTTTGGCTACACCTTC.

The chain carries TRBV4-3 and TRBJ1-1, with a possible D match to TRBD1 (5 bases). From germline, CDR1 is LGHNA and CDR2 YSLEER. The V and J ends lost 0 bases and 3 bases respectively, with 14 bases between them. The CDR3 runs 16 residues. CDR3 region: CASSQDSQGGYTEAFF. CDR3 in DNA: TGCGCCAGCAGCCAAGATAGCCAGGGCGGCTACACTGAAGCTTTCTTT.

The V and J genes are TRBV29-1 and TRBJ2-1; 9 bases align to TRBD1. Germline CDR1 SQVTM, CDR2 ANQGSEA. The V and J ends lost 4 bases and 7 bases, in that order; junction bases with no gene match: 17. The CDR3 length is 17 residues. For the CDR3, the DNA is TGCAGCGTTGTTCATACCGGGACAGGGAAATTGAGGAATGAGCAGTTCTTC. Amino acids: CSVVHTGTGKLRNEQFF.

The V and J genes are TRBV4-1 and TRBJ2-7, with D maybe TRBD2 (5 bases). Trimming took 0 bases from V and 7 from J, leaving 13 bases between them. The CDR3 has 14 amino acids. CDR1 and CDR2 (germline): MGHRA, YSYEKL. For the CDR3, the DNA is TGCGCCAGCAGCCAAGATTACGGGGTACGGGAGCAGTACTTC. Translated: CASSQDYGVREQYF.

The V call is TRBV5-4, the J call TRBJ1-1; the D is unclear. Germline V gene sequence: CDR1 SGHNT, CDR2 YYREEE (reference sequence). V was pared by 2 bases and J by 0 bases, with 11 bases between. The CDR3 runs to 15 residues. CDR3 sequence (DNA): TGTGCCAGCAGCTTCGATGGTAGTATGAACACTGAAGCTTTCTTT. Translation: CASSFDGSMNTEAFF.

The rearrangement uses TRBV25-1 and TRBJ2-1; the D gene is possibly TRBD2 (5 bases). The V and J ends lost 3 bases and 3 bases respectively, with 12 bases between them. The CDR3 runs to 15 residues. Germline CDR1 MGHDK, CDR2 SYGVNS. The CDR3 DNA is TGTGCCAGCAGTGACGCCGGCGGGTTCTACAATGAGCAGTTCTTC. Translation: CASSDAGGFYNEQFF.

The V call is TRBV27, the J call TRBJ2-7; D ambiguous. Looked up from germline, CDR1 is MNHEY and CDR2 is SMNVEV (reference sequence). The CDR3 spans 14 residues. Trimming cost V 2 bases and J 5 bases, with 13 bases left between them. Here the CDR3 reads CASSLGLTAHEQYF. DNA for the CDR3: TGTGCCAGCAGTTTAGGGCTTACGGCGCACGAGCAGTACTTC.

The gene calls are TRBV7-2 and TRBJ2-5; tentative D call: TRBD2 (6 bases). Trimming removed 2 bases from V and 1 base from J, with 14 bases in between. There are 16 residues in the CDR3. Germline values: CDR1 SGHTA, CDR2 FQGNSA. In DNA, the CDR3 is TGTGCCAGCAGCTTATCCCCCCCGGGGGTCCAAGAGACCCAGTACTTC. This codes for CASSLSPPGVQETQYF.

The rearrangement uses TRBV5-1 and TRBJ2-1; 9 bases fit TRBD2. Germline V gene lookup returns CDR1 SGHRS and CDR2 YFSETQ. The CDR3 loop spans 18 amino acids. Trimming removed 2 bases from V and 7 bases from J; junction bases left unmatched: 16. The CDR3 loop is CASSLPINSGSFMNEQFF. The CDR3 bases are TGCGCCAGCAGCTTACCAATAAATAGCGGGAGCTTCATGAATGAGCAGTTCTTC.

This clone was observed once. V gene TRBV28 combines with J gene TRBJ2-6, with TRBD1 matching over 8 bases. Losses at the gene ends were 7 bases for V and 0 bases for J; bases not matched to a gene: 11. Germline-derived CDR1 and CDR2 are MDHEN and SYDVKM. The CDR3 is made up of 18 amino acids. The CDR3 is CASNTIQGALSGANVLTF. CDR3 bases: TGTGCCAGCAATACAATCCAGGGGGCCCTCTCTGGGGCCAACGTCCTGACTTTC. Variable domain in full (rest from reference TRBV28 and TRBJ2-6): DVKVTQSSRYLVKRTGEKVFLECVQDMDHENMFWYRQDPGLGLRLIYFSYDVKMKEKGDIPEGYSVSREKKERFSLILESASTNQTSMYLCASNTIQGALSGANVLTFGAGSRLTVL.

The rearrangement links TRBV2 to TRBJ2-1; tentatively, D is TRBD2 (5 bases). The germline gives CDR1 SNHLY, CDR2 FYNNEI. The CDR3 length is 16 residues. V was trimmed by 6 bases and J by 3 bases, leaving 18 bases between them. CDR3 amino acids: CASSERRELVYNEQFF. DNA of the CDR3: TGTGCCAGCAGCGAGCGGAGAGAACTAGTCTACAATGAGCAGTTCTTC.

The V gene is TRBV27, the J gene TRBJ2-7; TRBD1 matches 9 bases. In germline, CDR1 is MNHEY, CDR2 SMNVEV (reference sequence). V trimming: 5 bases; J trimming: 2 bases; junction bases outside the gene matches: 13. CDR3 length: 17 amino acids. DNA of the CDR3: TGTGCCAGCAGTCGAATCACCGGGACAGGGAACCCCTACGAGCAGTACTTC. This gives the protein CASSRITGTGNPYEQYF.

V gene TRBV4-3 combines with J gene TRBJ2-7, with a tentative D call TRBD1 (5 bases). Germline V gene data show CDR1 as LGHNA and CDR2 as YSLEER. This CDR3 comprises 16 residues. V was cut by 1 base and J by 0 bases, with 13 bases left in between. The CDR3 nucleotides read TGCGCCAGCAGCCAAGTTTCTGGCAGGGCCTCCTACGAGCAGTACTTC. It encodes CASSQVSGRASYEQYF.

CDR3 nucleotides: TGTGCCAGCTCACCGTTAGACACCGTGAACACTGAAGCTTTCTTT. Protein: CASSPLDTVNTEAFF. The chain is built from TRBV18 and TRBJ1-1; D unclear. Looked up from germline, CDR1 is KGHSH and CDR2 is LQKENI. This CDR3 contains 15 residues. V was cut by 3 bases and J by 0 bases, with 11 bases left in between.

CDR3 DNA: TGCGCCAGCAGCCAAGATCCCCAAGGGGGACATGGCTACACCTTC. It specifies CASSQDPQGGHGYTF. This chain links TRBV4-1 with TRBJ1-2; D perhaps matches TRBD1 (6 bases). The CDR3 is 15 amino acids. Trimming cost V 0 bases and J 6 bases, with 14 bases left between them. From germline, CDR1 is MGHRA and CDR2 YSYEKL.

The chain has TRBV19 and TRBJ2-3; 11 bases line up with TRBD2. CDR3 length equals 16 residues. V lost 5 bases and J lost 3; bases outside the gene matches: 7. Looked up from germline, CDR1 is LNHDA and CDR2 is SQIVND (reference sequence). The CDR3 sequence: CASSHLAGGATDTQYF. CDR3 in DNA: TGTGCCAGTAGTCATCTAGCGGGAGGAGCGACAGATACGCAGTATTTT.